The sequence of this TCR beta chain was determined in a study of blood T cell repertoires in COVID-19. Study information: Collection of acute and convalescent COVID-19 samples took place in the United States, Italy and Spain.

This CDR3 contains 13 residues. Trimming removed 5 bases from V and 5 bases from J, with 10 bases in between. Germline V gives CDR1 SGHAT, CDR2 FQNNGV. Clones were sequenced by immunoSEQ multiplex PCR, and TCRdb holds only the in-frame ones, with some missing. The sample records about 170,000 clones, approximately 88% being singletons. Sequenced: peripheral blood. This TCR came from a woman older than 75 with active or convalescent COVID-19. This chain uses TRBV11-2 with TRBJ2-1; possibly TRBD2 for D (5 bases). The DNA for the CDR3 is TGTGCCAGCAGCCCCGTACTAGACAATGAGCAGTTCTTC. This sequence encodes CASSPVLDNEQFF.